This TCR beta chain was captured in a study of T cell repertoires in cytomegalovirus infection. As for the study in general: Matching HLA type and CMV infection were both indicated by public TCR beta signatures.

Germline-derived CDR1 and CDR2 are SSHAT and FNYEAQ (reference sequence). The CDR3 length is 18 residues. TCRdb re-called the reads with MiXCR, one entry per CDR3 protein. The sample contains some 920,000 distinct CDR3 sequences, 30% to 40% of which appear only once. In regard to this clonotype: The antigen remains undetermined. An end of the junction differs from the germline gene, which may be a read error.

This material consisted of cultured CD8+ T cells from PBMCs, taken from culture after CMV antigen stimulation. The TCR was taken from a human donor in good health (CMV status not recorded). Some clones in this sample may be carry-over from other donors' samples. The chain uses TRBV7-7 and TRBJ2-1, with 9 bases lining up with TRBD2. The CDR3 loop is CASSLASVAGASYNEQFF. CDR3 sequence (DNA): TGTGCTAGCAGCTTAGCATCGGTAGCGGGGGCTTCCTACAATGAGCAGTTCTTC.